This T cell receptor beta chain was sequenced during a study of tumor-infiltrating lymphocytes in oesophageal squamous cell carcinoma. This clonotype was seen a few times. In TCRdb, the PCR reads were re-called with MiXCR into one record per CDR3 protein. The sample yields 10,000 to 12,000 distinct CDR3 sequences, roughly 60% seen once. The receptor's source is a female donor with esophageal squamous cell carcinoma. Sequencing was carried out using esophageal tumor tissue.

In DNA form, the CDR3 reads TGCGCCAGCAGCCTCCAAGAGACCCAGTACTTC. Its translation is CASSLQETQYF. The genes are TRBV5-1 and TRBJ2-5; no clear D gene. V was shortened by 4 bases and J by 1 base, with 2 bases between the two germline ends. The V gene's germline CDR1 is SGHRS and CDR2 YFSETQ. This CDR3 is built from 11 residues. Full variable domain (missing parts from reference TRBV5-1 and TRBJ2-5): KAGVTQTPRYLIKTRGQQVTLSCSPISGHRSVSWYQQTPGQGLQFLFEYFSETQRNKGNFPGRFSGRQFSNSRSEMNVSTLELGDSALYLCASSLQETQYFGPGTRLLVL.